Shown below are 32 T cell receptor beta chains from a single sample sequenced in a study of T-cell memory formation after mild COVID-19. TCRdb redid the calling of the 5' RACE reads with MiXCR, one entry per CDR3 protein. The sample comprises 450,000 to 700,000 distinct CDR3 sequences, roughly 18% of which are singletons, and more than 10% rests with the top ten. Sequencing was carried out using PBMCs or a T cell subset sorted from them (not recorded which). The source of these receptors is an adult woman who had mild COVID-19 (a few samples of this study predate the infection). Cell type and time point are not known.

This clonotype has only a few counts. CDR3 coding DNA: TGTGCCAGCAGCCCAGACGGGACTAGCGGAACCTACGAGCAGTACTTC. As protein: CASSPDGTSGTYEQYF. This chain joins TRBV7-9 and TRBJ2-7, with 11 positions matching TRBD2. V trimming: 5 bases; J trimming: 2 bases; junction bases outside the gene matches: 8. CDR1 is SEHNR and CDR2 is FQNEAQ in the germline V gene (reference sequence). This CDR3 region has 16 residues.

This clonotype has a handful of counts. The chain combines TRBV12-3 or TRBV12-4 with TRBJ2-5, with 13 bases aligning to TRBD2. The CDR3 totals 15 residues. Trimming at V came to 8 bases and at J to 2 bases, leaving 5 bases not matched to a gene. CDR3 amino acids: CASGLAGVVQETQYF. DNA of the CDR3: TGTGCCAGCGGACTAGCGGGAGTCGTTCAAGAGACCCAGTACTTC.

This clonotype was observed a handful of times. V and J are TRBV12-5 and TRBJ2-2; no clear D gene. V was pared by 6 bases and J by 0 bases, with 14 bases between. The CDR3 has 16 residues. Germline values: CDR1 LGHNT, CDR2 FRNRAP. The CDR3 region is CASGSSDLPNTGELFF. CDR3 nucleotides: TGTGCTAGTGGCTCATCGGACCTTCCGAACACCGGGGAGCTGTTTTTT.

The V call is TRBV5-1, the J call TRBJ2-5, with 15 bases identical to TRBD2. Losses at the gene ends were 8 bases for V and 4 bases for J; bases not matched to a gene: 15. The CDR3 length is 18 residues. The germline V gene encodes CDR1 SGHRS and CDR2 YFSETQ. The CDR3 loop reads CASRRGTSGGPEGETQYF. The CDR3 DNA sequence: TGCGCCAGTCGTCGGGGGACTAGCGGGGGGCCCGAGGGAGAGACCCAGTACTTC.

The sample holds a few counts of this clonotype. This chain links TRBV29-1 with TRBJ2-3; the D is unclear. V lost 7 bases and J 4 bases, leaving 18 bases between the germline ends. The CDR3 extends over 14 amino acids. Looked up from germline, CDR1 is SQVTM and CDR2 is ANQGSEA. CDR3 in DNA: TGCAGCGCCAGGACCGTGGGTAGGCCAGATACGCAGTATTTT. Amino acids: CSARTVGRPDTQYF.

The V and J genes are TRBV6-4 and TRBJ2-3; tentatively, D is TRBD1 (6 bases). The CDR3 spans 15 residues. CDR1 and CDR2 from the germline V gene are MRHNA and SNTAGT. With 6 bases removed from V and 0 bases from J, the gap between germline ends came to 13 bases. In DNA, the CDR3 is TGTGCCAGCAGCGACAGGTTTGCTAGCACAGATACGCAGTATTTT. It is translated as CASSDRFASTDTQYF.

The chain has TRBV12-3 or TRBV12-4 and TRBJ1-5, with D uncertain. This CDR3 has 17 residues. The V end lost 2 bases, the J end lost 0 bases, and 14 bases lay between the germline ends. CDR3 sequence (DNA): TGTGCCAGCAGTTTAAGGACGGAAGATTATAGCAATCAGCCCCAGCATTTT. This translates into CASSLRTEDYSNQPQHF.

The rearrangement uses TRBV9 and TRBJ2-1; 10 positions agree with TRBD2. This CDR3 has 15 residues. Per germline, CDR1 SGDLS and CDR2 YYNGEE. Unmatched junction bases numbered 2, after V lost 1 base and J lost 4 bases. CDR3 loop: CASSVTSGAYNEQFF. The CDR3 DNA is TGTGCCAGCAGCGTAACTAGCGGGGCGTACAATGAGCAGTTCTTC.

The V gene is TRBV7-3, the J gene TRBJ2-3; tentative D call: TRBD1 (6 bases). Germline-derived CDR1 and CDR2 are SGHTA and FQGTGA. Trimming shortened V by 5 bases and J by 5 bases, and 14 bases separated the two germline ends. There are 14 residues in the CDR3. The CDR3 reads CASSAGAPVDTQYF. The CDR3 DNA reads TGTGCCAGCAGCGCAGGGGCTCCGGTAGATACGCAGTATTTT.

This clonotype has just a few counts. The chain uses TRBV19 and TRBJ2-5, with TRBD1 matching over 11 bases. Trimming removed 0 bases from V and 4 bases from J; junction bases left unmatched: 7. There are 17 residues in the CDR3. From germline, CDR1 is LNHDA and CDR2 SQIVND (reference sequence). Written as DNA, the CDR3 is TGTGCCAGTAGTATAGACCCAAGGACAGGGGGCGGAGAGACCCAGTACTTC. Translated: CASSIDPRTGGGETQYF.

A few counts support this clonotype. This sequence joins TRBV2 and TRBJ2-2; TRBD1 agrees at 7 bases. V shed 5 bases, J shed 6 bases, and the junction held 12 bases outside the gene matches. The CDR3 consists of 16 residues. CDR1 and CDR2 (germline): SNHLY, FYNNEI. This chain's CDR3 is CASSLQGLVSSGELFF. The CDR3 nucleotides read TGTGCCAGCAGTCTACAGGGGCTCGTTTCTTCCGGGGAGCTGTTTTTT. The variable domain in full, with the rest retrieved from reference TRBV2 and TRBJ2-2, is EPEVTQTPSHQVTQMGQEVILRCVPISNHLYFYWYRQILGQKVEFLVSFYNNEISEKSEIFDDQFSVERPDGSNFTLKIRSTKLEDSAMYFCASSLQGLVSSGELFFGEGSRLTVL.

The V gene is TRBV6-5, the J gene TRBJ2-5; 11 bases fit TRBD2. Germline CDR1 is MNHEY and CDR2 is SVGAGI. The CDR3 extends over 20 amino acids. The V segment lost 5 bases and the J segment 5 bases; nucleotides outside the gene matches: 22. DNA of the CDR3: TGTGCCAGCAGTAGCTACCCACCCAGACTAGCGGGATTGTCGCGGGAGACCCAGTACTTC. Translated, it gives CASSSYPPRLAGLSRETQYF.

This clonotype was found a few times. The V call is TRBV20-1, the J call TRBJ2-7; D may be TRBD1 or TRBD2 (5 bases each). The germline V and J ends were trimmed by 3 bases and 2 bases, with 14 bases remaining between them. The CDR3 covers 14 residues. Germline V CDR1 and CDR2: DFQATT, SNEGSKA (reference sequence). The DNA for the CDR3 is TGCAGTGCTAGTGTGGCAGGGAGAGCCTACGAGCAGTACTTC. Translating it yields CSASVAGRAYEQYF.

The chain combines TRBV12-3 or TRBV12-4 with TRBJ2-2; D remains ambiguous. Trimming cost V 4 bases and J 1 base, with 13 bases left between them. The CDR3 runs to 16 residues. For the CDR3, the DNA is TGTGCCAGCAGTTCGGTTGGAACAGTGAACACCGGGGAGCTGTTTTTT. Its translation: CASSSVGTVNTGELFF.

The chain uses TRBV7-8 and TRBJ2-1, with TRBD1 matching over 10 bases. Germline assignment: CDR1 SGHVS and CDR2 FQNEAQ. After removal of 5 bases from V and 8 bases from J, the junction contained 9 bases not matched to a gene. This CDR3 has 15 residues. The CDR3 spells CASSAPGQGYYEQFF. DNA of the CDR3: TGTGCCAGCAGCGCACCGGGACAGGGGTACTATGAGCAGTTCTTC. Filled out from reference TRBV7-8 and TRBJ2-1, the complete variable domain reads GAGVSQSPRYKVAKRGQDVALRCDPISGHVSLFWYQQALGQGPEFLTYFQNEAQLDKSGLPSDRFFAERPEGSVSTLKIQRTQQEDSAVYLCASSAPGQGYYEQFFGPGTRLTVL.

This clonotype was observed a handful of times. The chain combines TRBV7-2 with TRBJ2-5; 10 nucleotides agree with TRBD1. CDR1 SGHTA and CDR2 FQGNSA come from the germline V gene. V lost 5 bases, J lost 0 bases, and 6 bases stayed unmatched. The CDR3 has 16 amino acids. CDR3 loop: CASSPRDRGDQETQYF. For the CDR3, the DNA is TGTGCCAGCAGCCCCCGGGACAGGGGTGACCAAGAGACCCAGTACTTC.

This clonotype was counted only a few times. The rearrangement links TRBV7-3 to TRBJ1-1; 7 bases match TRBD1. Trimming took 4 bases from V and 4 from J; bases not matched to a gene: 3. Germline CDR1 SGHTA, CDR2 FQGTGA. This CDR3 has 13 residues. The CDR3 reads CASSSYRGTEAFF. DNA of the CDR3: TGTGCCAGCAGCTCATACAGGGGCACTGAAGCTTTCTTT.

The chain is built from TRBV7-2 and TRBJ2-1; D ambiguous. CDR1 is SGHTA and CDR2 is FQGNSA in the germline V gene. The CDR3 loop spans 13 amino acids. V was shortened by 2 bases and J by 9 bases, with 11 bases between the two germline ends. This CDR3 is CASSLSRWSEQFF. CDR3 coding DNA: TGTGCCAGCAGCTTAAGTAGGTGGAGTGAGCAGTTCTTC.

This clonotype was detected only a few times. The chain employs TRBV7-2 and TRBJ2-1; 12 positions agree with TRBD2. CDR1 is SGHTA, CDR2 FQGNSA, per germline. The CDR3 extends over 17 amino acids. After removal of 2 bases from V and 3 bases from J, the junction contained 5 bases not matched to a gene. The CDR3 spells CASSLPGTSGYYNEQFF. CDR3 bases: TGTGCCAGCAGCTTACCGGGGACTAGCGGGTACTACAATGAGCAGTTCTTC.

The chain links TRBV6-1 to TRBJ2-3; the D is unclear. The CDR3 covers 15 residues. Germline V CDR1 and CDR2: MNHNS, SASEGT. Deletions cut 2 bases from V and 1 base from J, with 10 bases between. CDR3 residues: CASSELWQGTDTQYF. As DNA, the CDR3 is TGTGCCAGCAGTGAACTATGGCAGGGCACAGATACGCAGTATTTT.

The CDR3 sequence is CASSLSMGNTEAFF. DNA for the CDR3: TGTGCCAGCAGCTTAAGCATGGGGAACACTGAAGCTTTCTTT. The chain employs TRBV5-6 and TRBJ1-1, with D unresolved. This CDR3 has 14 amino acids. CDR1 is SGHDT, CDR2 YYEEEE, per germline. Trimming stripped 2 bases from V and 1 base from J, with 9 bases between. The variable domain in full, completed from reference TRBV5-6 and TRBJ1-1, reads DAGVTQSPTHLIKTRGQQVTLRCSPKSGHDTVSWYQQALGQGPQFIFQYYEEEERQRGNFPDRFSGHQFPNYSSELNVNALLLGDSALYLCASSLSMGNTEAFFGQGTRLTVV.

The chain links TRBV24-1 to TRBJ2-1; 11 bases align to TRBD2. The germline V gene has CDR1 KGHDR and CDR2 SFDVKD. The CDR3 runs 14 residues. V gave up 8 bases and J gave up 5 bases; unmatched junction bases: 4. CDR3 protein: CATILAGGHNEQFF. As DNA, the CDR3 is TGTGCCACCATCCTAGCGGGAGGCCACAATGAGCAGTTCTTC.

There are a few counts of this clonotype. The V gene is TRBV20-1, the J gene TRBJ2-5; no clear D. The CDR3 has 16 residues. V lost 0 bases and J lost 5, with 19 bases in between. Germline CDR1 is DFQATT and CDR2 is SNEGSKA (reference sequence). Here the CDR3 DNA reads TGCAGTGCTAGAGATCTCCAGGTGGATCGTAGGGAGACCCAGTACTTC. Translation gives CSARDLQVDRRETQYF.

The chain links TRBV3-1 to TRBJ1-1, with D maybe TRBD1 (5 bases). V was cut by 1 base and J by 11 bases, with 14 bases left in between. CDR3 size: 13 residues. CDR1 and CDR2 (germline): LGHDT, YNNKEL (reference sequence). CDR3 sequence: CASSQAWGGEAFF. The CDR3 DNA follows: TGTGCCAGCAGCCAAGCTTGGGGGGGTGAGGCTTTCTTT.

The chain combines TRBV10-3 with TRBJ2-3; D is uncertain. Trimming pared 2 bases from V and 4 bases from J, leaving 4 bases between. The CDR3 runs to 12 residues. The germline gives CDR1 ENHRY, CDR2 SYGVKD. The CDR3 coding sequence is TGTGCCATCAGTGAGGGGCCAGATACGCAGTATTTT. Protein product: CAISEGPDTQYF.

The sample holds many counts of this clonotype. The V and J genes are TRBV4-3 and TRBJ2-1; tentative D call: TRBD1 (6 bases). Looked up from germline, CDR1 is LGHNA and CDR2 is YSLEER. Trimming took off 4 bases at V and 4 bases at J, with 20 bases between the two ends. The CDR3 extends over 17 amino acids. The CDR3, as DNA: TGCGCCAGCAGCCCCTTCATGGACAGCGAACCTTACAATGAGCAGTTCTTC. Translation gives CASSPFMDSEPYNEQFF.

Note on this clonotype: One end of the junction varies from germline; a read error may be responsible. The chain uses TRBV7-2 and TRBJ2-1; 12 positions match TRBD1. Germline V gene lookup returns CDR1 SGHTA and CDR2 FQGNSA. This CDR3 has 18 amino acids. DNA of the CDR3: TGTGCCAGCGGCTTAAACCCGGGACAGGGGGCGCGGTACAATGAGCAGTTCTTC. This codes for CASGLNPGQGARYNEQFF.

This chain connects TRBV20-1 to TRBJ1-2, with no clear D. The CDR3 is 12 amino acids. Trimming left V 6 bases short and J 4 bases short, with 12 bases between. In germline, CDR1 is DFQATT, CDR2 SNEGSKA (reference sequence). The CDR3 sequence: CSAPGSSYGYTF. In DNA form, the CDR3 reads TGCAGTGCCCCCGGGAGTAGCTATGGCTACACCTTC.

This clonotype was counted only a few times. The CDR3 protein is CASRKAGGTDTQYF. The CDR3 nucleotides are TGTGCCAGCAGAAAAGCGGGAGGAACAGATACGCAGTATTTT. The chain couples TRBV7-9 to TRBJ2-3; 9 positions match TRBD2. This CDR3 comprises 14 residues. CDR1 is SEHNR, CDR2 FQNEAQ, per germline (reference sequence). V shed 6 bases and J 3 bases; nucleotides not matched to a gene: 4.

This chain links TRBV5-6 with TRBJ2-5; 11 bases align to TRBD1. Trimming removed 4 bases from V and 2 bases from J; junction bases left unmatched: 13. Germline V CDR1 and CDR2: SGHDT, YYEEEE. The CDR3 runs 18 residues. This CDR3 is CASSRIRGQGVPQETQYF. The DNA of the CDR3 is TGTGCCAGCAGCCGGATAAGGGGACAGGGGGTACCACAAGAGACCCAGTACTTC.

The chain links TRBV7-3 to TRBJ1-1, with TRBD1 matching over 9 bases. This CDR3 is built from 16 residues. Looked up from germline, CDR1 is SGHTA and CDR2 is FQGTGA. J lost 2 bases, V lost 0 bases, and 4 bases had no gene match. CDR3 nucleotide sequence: TGTGCCAGCAGCTTAACCGTGGACAGGGGAAACACTGAAGCTTTCTTT. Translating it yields CASSLTVDRGNTEAFF.

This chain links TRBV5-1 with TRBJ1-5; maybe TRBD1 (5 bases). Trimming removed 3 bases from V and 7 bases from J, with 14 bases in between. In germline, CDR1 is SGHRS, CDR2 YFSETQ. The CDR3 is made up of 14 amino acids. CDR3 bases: TGCGCCAGCAGCTCGAACGGGGGAGGGCAGCCCCAGCATTTT. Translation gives CASSSNGGGQPQHF. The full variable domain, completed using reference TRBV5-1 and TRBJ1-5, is KAGVTQTPRYLIKTRGQQVTLSCSPISGHRSVSWYQQTPGQGLQFLFEYFSETQRNKGNFPGRFSGRQFSNSRSEMNVSTLELGDSALYLCASSSNGGGQPQHFGDGTRLSIL.